This section outlines one TCR beta chain sequence together with its context. The antigen it binds to is not known. No qualities accompany the bases; no much larger clone lies one base away. These data belong to a study of OX40 agonist ivuxolimab in advanced cancers. Describing the broader study: The costimulatory receptor OX40 (CD134) was targeted by ivuxolimab, a fully human IgG2 agonistic monoclonal antibody. Prior anti-PD-1, anti-PD-L1 or anti-CTLA-4 therapy was permitted, and 35% to 40% of dose-escalation patients had received checkpoint inhibitors. A male proportion of roughly 85% and a mean age of around 60 years, ranging from about 23 to 79, were recorded for the dose-escalation cohort. Partial responses occurred in three dose-escalation patients: two with cutaneous melanoma and one with hepatocellular carcinoma. Intravenous ivuxolimab was administered to patients every 2 weeks at six dose levels: 0.01, 0.1, 0.3, 1.5, 3 and 10 mg/kg. Peripheral TCRbeta sequencing was intended to test whether TCR sequence diversity was altered and clonal T-cell expansion was caused by ivuxolimab. Among the roughly 52 dose-escalation patients, approximately 20 had hepatocellular carcinoma, approximately 15 melanoma, 9 renal cell carcinoma and 9 head and neck cancer. The monotherapy dose-escalation portion (N ≈ 50 patients) of the phase I ivuxolimab trial is reported in the paper.

The trial excluded patients who had a history of autoimmune disease or who were on systemic immunosuppression. Peripheral blood for TCR sequencing was drawn from every dose cohort at baseline, at cycle 4 day 1 and at cycle 7 day 1. Samples were obtained from an open-label, multicenter, first-in-human phase I dose-escalation trial of ivuxolimab. Adults with locally advanced or metastatic melanoma, renal cell carcinoma, hepatocellular carcinoma or head and neck squamous cell carcinoma were enrolled in the trial. Before TCR sequencing, CD4+ and CD8+ T cells were separately sorted from peripheral blood. Genomic DNA was extracted from sorted cells for sequencing of the TCRbeta CDR3 region. The immunoSEQ Assay was used to sequence the TCRbeta CDR3 regions. TCRdb obtained this table from immuneACCESS and retained in-frame rearrangements with V and J assigned. These tables miss some clones; where compared with another copy, unresolved V genes account for less than half of the shortfall, and the remainder is unexplained. In all, the sample holds 94,000 or so clones, and less than 90% of those were seen once. Around 1.1% of the sample is taken by the ten largest.

The CDR3, from cysteine to phenylalanine, totals 14 residues. Only the CDR3 portion is preserved as DNA: 42 bases, with reading frame beginning at the first base. According to the germline V gene, CDR1 reads SGHDN and CDR2 reads FVKESK. V and J are truncated by 2 bases and 6 bases respectively, leaving an intervening sequence of 13 bases. The full study reports these points: On average, CD8+ T cells showed more expanded clones than CD4+ T cells after ivuxolimab. Low levels of normalized T-cell clonal expansion were also shown by some nonresponding patients. Clonal expansion of both CD4+ and CD8+ blood T cells was observed from baseline to week 6 at doses 0.1 to 3.0 mg/kg. In partial responders in the 0.1-3.0 mg/kg groups, normalized peripheral clonal expansion was found to be among the lowest, especially among CD8+ T cells. Antigen specificity was not determined for the clonally expanded peripheral T cells.

This sequence uses TRBV14 and TRBJ1-1; possibly the D gene is TRBD1, per 5 matching bases. This receptor was identified in an adult with an advanced solid tumor such as melanoma, head and neck, liver or kidney cancer. The sequencing used CD4+ or CD8+ T cells sorted from blood, collected in a trial of the OX40 agonist ivuxolimab. The CDR3 region reads CASSQWTGEAEAFF. The nucleotides are TGTGCCAGCAGCCAATGGACGGGGGAGGCTGAAGCTTTCTTT.